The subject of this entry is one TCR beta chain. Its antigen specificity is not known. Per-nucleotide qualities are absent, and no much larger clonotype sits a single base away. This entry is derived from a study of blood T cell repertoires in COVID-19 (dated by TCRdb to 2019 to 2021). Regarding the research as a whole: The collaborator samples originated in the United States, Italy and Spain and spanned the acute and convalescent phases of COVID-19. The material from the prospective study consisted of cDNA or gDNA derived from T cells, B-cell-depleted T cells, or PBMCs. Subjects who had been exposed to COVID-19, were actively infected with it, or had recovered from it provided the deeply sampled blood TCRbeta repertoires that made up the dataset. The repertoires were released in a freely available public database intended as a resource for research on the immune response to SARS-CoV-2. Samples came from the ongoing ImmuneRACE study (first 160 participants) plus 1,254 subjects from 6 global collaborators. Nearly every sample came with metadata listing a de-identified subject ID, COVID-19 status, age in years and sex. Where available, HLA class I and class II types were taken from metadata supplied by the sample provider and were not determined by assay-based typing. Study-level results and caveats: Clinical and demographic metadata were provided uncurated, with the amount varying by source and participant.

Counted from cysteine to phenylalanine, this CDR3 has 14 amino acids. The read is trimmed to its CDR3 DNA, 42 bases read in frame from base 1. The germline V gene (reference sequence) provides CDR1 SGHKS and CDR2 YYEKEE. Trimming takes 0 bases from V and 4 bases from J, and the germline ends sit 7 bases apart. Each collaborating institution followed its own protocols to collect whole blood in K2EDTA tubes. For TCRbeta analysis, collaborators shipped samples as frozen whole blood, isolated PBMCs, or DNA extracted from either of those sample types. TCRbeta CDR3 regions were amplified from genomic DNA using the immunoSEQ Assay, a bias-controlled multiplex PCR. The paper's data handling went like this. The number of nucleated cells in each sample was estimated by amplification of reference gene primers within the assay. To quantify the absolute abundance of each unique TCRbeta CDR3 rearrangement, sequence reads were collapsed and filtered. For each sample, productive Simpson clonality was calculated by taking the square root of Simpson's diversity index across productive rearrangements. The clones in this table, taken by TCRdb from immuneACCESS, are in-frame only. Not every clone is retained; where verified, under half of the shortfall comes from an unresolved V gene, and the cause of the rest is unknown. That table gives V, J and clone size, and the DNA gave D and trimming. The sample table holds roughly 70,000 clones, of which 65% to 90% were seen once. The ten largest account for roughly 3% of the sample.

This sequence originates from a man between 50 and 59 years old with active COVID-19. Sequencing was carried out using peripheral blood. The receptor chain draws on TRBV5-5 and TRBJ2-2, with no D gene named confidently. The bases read TGTGCCAGCAGCTTGGACAGCTCCACCGGGGAGCTGTTTTTT. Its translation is CASSLDSSTGELFF.